Presented here are 25 T cell receptor beta chains from one specimen sequenced in a study of shared clonotypes between healthy human individuals. Sequencing was performed with immunoSEQ multiplex PCR; in TCRdb, only in-frame clones are kept and a portion is missing. The sample yields about 1 million clones, around 75% seen once. Sequenced: memory CD4+ T cells sorted from blood. Subset noted: CD45RA-negative fraction. Source of these receptors: a man aged 18 to 35 in good health.

The rearrangement uses TRBV27 and TRBJ1-6, with D tentatively TRBD1 (6 bases). CDR1 and CDR2 from the germline V gene are MNHEY and SMNVEV (reference sequence). This CDR3 comprises 16 residues. V shed 0 bases and J shed 9 bases, with 15 bases lying between them. The CDR3 sequence is CASSLSGSSRGSPLHF. In DNA form, the CDR3 reads TGTGCCAGCAGTTTATCTGGGTCATCCAGGGGTTCACCCCTCCACTTT.

Only one count was recorded for this clone. This chain connects TRBV30 to TRBJ1-1; D is undetermined. The CDR3 is made up of 17 amino acids. The V and J ends lost 0 bases and 1 base respectively, with 18 bases between them. In germline, CDR1 is GTSNPN, CDR2 SVGIG (reference sequence). The CDR3 bases are TGTGCCTGGAGTGTACAAATCCCCACAAACACGAACACTGAAGCTTTCTTT. As protein: CAWSVQIPTNTNTEAFF.

The V call is TRBV6-1, the J call TRBJ1-6; D gene ambiguous. Trimming removed 6 bases at V and 6 bases at J, with 6 bases between. CDR1 and CDR2 from the germline V gene are MNHNS and SASEGT. The CDR3 spans 12 residues. In DNA form, the CDR3 reads TGTGCCAGCAGCGCCACTAATTCACCCCTCCACTTT. Amino acids: CASSATNSPLHF.

This chain connects TRBV7-9 to TRBJ1-3; TRBD1 matches at 7 bases. There are 16 residues in the CDR3. CDR1 and CDR2 (germline): SEHNR, FQNEAQ (reference sequence). V dropped 1 base and J dropped 7; count of bases not matched to a gene: 10. The CDR3 bases are TGTGCCAGCAGCTTAGACAGGGGCCCGAGCGGGAACACCATATATTTT. Protein sequence: CASSLDRGPSGNTIYF.

The chain uses TRBV29-1 and TRBJ2-3; unclear D gene. V lost 3 bases and J lost 4, with 11 bases in between. This CDR3 region has 13 residues. Germline loops: CDR1 SQVTM, CDR2 ANQGSEA. In DNA form, the CDR3 reads TGCAGCGTTGAGCCCCCGGGTCCAGATACGCAGTATTTT. This gives the protein CSVEPPGPDTQYF.

For this clone: This sample also contains other DNA sequences that code for the same CDR3. The V call is TRBV5-1, the J call TRBJ2-3, with D possibly being TRBD2 (5 bases). This CDR3 region has 14 residues. Trimming removed 2 bases at V and 0 bases at J, with 7 bases between. Per germline, CDR1 SGHRS and CDR2 YFSETQ. This CDR3 is CASSFGGSTDTQYF. DNA for the CDR3: TGCGCCAGCAGCTTCGGCGGGAGCACAGATACGCAGTATTTT.

The chain combines TRBV19 with TRBJ1-5, with 7 bases fitting TRBD1. Losses at the gene ends were 8 bases for V and 7 bases for J; bases not matched to a gene: 17. CDR1 and CDR2 (germline): LNHDA, SQIVND (reference sequence). CDR3 length: 16 amino acids. The CDR3 region has the DNA TGTGCCAGTCGTGCAGGGGGAATGATCGGAGGGCAGCCCCAGCATTTT. This translates into CASRAGGMIGGQPQHF.

V gene TRBV5-1 combines with J gene TRBJ1-2; D possibly corresponds to TRBD1 (6 bases). Germline CDR1 is SGHRS and CDR2 is YFSETQ. Trimming stripped 4 bases from V and 3 bases from J, with 16 bases between. CDR3 length equals 15 residues. CDR3 sequence reads: CASSPDPHRDYGYTF. In DNA form, the CDR3 reads TGCGCCAGCAGCCCGGACCCCCACAGGGACTATGGCTACACCTTC.

This clone was observed a handful of times. The chain employs TRBV10-2 and TRBJ2-7, with D perhaps matching TRBD1 (5 bases). Looked up from germline, CDR1 is WSHSY and CDR2 is SAAADI. The CDR3 spans 15 residues. Trimming cost V 3 bases and J 4 bases, with 16 bases left between them. The CDR3 DNA sequence: TGCGCCAGCAGTGAATCCCAGGGTCTATATTACGAGCAGTACTTC. Protein: CASSESQGLYYEQYF.

The chain joins TRBV30 to TRBJ2-6, with D perhaps matching TRBD1 (5 bases). V was pared by 0 bases and J by 4 bases, with 10 bases between. Germline V gene lookup returns CDR1 GTSNPN and CDR2 SVGIG (reference sequence). This CDR3 is built from 15 residues. In nucleotides, the CDR3 is TGTGCCTGGAGTGTTGCAGGGATGGGGGCCAACGTCCTGACTTTC. Its protein is CAWSVAGMGANVLTF.

CDR3: CASSGQGIYAGELFF. The CDR3 coding sequence is TGTGCCAGCAGCGGACAGGGAATTTACGCCGGGGAGCTGTTTTTT. The V and J genes are TRBV7-6 and TRBJ2-2; 8 bases match TRBD1. Germline CDR1 reads SGHVS; CDR2 reads FNYEAQ. This CDR3 spans 15 amino acids. The V and J ends lost 5 bases and 6 bases, in that order; junction bases with no gene match: 8.

The V call is TRBV5-4, the J call TRBJ2-1, with D maybe TRBD1 (6 bases). The V gene's germline CDR1 is SGHNT and CDR2 YYREEE (reference sequence). Trimming pared 5 bases from V and 6 bases from J, leaving 15 bases between. The CDR3 is made up of 14 amino acids. The CDR3 DNA reads as TGTGCCAGCAGGTTAGATACAGGGAGCAATGAGCAGTTCTTC. Residues: CASRLDTGSNEQFF.

This clone was seen only a few times. CDR3 protein: CASIRTTGLGGYTF. As DNA, the CDR3 is TGTGCCAGCATTCGGACCACAGGGTTGGGGGGCTACACCTTC. The chain recombines TRBV2 with TRBJ1-2; the D gene is possibly TRBD1 (6 bases). The V and J ends lost 7 bases and 8 bases respectively, with 20 bases between them. There are 14 residues in the CDR3. CDR1 and CDR2 from the germline V gene are SNHLY and FYNNEI.

The genes are TRBV11-2 and TRBJ2-7, with 11 positions matching TRBD2. CDR3 length: 15 residues. J gave up 3 bases and V 5 bases, and 6 bases lay outside the gene matches. Looked up from germline, CDR1 is SGHAT and CDR2 is FQNNGV. CDR3 nucleotides: TGTGCCAGCAGCGCAACTAGCGGGAGTTTCTACGAGCAGTACTTC. Encoded protein: CASSATSGSFYEQYF.

The rearrangement uses TRBV5-6 and TRBJ2-2; possible D gene TRBD2, 6 bases. The CDR3 is made up of 17 amino acids. Trimming cost V 0 bases and J 1 base, with 13 bases left between them. In germline, CDR1 is SGHDT, CDR2 YYEEEE. CDR3 in amino acids: CASSLGRANVNTGELFF. Here the CDR3 DNA reads TGTGCCAGCAGCTTGGGGAGGGCCAATGTGAACACCGGGGAGCTGTTTTTT.

The chain links TRBV6-1 to TRBJ1-6, with a weak D call TRBD1 (6 bases). Germline V gene data show CDR1 as MNHNS and CDR2 as SASEGT. V was clipped by 10 bases and J by 9 bases, with 19 bases between them. The CDR3 sequence is 14 residues long. The CDR3 DNA reads as TGTGCCACGCAAATCCGGGACATCGGTTCACCCCTCCACTTT. Its translation is CATQIRDIGSPLHF.

V and J are TRBV18 and TRBJ2-3; D is unclear. This CDR3 region has 16 residues. Germline assignment: CDR1 KGHSH and CDR2 LQKENI. V was pared by 1 base and J by 1 base, with 12 bases between. This CDR3 reads CASSPLSRRGTDTQYF. In DNA form, the CDR3 reads TGTGCCAGCTCACCACTTTCGCGAAGGGGCACAGATACGCAGTATTTT.

Only one count was recorded for this clone. CDR3 sequence reads: CARTASPEVETQYF. In nucleotides, the CDR3 is TGTGCCAGGACGGCTAGCCCGGAGGTTGAGACCCAGTACTTC. The chain uses TRBV19 and TRBJ2-5, with D possibly matching TRBD2 (5 bases). Per the germline V gene, CDR1 is LNHDA and CDR2 is SQIVND (reference sequence). This CDR3 has 14 amino acids. V was clipped by 9 bases and J by 5 bases, with 19 bases between them.

The chain combines TRBV15 with TRBJ2-5, with 8 bases fitting TRBD1. Germline V gives CDR1 LNHNV, CDR2 YYDKDF (reference sequence). V trimming: 5 bases; J trimming: 10 bases; junction bases outside the gene matches: 18. The CDR3 is made up of 16 amino acids. CDR3 residues: CATSRPGQGDLRGQYF. The DNA for the CDR3 is TGTGCCACCAGCCGACCCGGACAGGGCGACTTACGAGGCCAGTACTTC.

The chain couples TRBV4-3 to TRBJ2-1; possible D gene TRBD1, 6 bases. The CDR3 has 15 residues. Between the trimmed V and J ends, which lost 0 bases and 3 bases, there was a span of 9 bases. Germline CDR1 and CDR2: LGHNA and YSLEER. CDR3 region: CASSQEWTDYNEQFF. The CDR3 region has the DNA TGCGCCAGCAGCCAAGAATGGACAGACTACAATGAGCAGTTCTTC.

This clone was detected once. The chain carries TRBV4-1 and TRBJ2-1; D tentatively fits TRBD1 or TRBD2 (6 bases each). The CDR3 is 16 amino acids. Germline V gene lookup returns CDR1 MGHRA and CDR2 YSYEKL. V was trimmed by 1 base and J by 15 bases, leaving 25 bases between them. CDR3 amino acids: CASSQVGAGDLNWRFF. CDR3 coding DNA: TGCGCCAGCAGCCAAGTGGGGGCAGGGGACTTAAATTGGAGGTTCTTC.

The chain joins TRBV7-9 to TRBJ1-6; possible D gene TRBD1, 5 bases. Germline assignment: CDR1 SEHNR and CDR2 FQNEAQ (reference sequence). Trimming removed 5 bases from V and 1 base from J, with 21 bases in between. CDR3 length: 19 amino acids. The DNA for the CDR3 is TGTGCCAGCAGCCATCCGGGACTAGGCTCCGGATCCTATAATTCACCCCTCCACTTT. Translated, it gives CASSHPGLGSGSYNSPLHF.

This CDR3 reads CASSLGQGDTQYF. In nucleotides, the CDR3 is TGCGCCAGCAGCTTGGGGCAGGGTGATACGCAGTATTTT. The rearrangement links TRBV5-1 to TRBJ2-3, with D tentatively TRBD1 (5 bases). Trimming stripped 0 bases from V and 6 bases from J, with 8 bases between. The CDR3 length is 13 residues. Germline V lookup: CDR1 SGHRS, CDR2 YFSETQ.

The chain couples TRBV28 to TRBJ2-7, with 9 bases matching TRBD1. This CDR3 region has 15 residues. The junction had 10 bases not matched to a gene; V was cut back by 6 bases and J by 4 bases. CDR1 and CDR2 from the germline V gene are MDHEN and SYDVKM. The CDR3 sequence is CASSTQGQGMYEQYF. As DNA, the CDR3 is TGTGCCAGCAGCACACAGGGACAGGGAATGTACGAGCAGTACTTC.

The CDR3 nucleotides read TGCGCCAGCAGCTTGAGGGAGGGTTTGAGTAATTCACCCCTCCACTTT. Its translation: CASSLREGLSNSPLHF. The V call is TRBV5-1, the J call TRBJ1-6; D is uncertain. CDR1 is SGHRS, CDR2 YFSETQ, per germline. V lost 1 base and J 6 bases, leaving 14 bases between the germline ends. This CDR3 has 16 amino acids. The full variable domain, rest sourced from reference TRBV5-1 and TRBJ1-6, is KAGVTQTPRYLIKTRGQQVTLSCSPISGHRSVSWYQQTPGQGLQFLFEYFSETQRNKGNFPGRFSGRQFSNSRSEMNVSTLELGDSALYLCASSLREGLSNSPLHFGNGTRLTVT.